The clone carrying this T cell receptor beta chain was seen only a few times. As processed by the authors: Amplification of reference gene primers provided the estimated nucleated cell counts. Clones were read by immunoSEQ multiplex PCR, and TCRdb kept only the in-frame ones, dropping some. Clone size and V and J calls were adopted from that table, with D and trimming inferred from the DNA. Of about 210,000 clones in the sample, roughly 89% were seen once. The record originates from a study of blood T cell repertoires in COVID-19. Study overall: Samples came from the United States, Italy and Spain, spanning acute and convalescent COVID-19. PBMCs, B-cell-depleted T cells, or T cells were the source of the cDNA or gDNA that made up the material.

Germline CDR1 LGHNA, CDR2 YNFKEQ. CDR3 length: 16 residues. Trimming removed 1 base at V and 5 bases at J, with 18 bases between. This rearrangement joins TRBV4-2 to TRBJ2-7; D might be TRBD2 (6 bases). This TCR derives from a man aged 55 to 69 who had recovered from COVID-19. Sequenced material: peripheral blood. CDR3: CASSQGELAGRDEQYF. The CDR3 DNA follows: TGTGCCAGCAGCCAAGGGGAACTCGCGGGACGGGACGAGCAGTACTTC.